The rows below give T cell receptor beta chains drawn from one sample of a study of Graves' ophthalmopathy and Graves' hyperthyroidism. MiXCR, run by TCRdb on the multiplex PCR reads, gives a single entry per CDR3 protein. In the table there are approximately 500,000 distinct CDR3 sequences, around an eighth of which are singletons. Sequencing was done on a sample of blood. Receptors were obtained from a woman in her 30s with Graves' ophthalmopathy. CDR3s include the opening cysteine and the closing phenylalanine or tryptophan. A D gene is named only where the DNA matches it firmly. Size values are once, few and many counts, or a class for expanded clones, and some rows have none.

D gene	V gene	J gene	clone size	CDR3 protein	CDR3 DNA
-	TRBV11-2	TRBJ2-7	many	CASSLREQYF	TGTGCCAGCAGCTTGAGGGAGCAGTACTTC
TRBD2	TRBV24-1	TRBJ2-5	many	CATSAPSGGQETQYF	TGTGCCACCAGTGCTCCTTCGGGGGGTCAAGAGACCCAGTACTTC
-	TRBV2	TRBJ2-7	few	CASSEERTYEQYF	TGTGCCAGCAGTGAAGAGCGGACCTACGAGCAGTACTTC
-	TRBV20-1	TRBJ1-5	many	CSAGPLGGLVNQPQHF	TGCAGTGCTGGTCCACTTGGGGGTTTGGTAAATCAGCCCCAGCATTTT
TRBD1	TRBV15	TRBJ2-2	many	CATSRDRGQGAVRGTGELFF	TGTGCCACCAGCAGAGATCGGGGACAGGGGGCCGTCCGAGGGACCGGGGAGCTGTTTTTT
TRBD2	TRBV10-3	TRBJ2-7	few	CAISASGRDYYEQYF	TGTGCCATCAGTGCTAGCGGGAGGGACTACTACGAGCAGTACTTC
-	TRBV14	TRBJ1-1	few	CASSQQRDTEAFF	TGTGCCAGCAGCCAGCAGAGGGACACTGAAGCTTTCTTT
TRBD1	TRBV11-3	TRBJ1-1	few	CASSLQGNTEACF	TGTGCCAGCAGCCTACAGGGGAACACTGAAGCTTGCTTT
-	TRBV12-3/TRBV12-4	TRBJ1-5	many	CASSWGQSSNQPQHF	TGTGCCAGCAGCTGGGGACAATCGAGCAATCAGCCCCAGCATTTT
TRBD2	TRBV11-2	TRBJ2-5	many	CASSWGTSGDFSETQYF	TGTGCCAGCAGCTGGGGGACTAGCGGGGATTTTTCAGAGACCCAGTACTTC
-	TRBV6-1	TRBJ1-2	many	CASSPTGLNYGYTF	TGTGCCAGCAGTCCCACGGGACTTAACTATGGCTACACCTTC
TRBD1	TRBV13	TRBJ1-2	many	CASSLDRGPDGYTF	TGTGCCAGCAGCCTGGACAGGGGGCCAGATGGCTACACCTTC
-	TRBV20-1	TRBJ2-7	many	CSAPTTHNYEQYF	TGCAGTGCCCCCACTACGCACAACTACGAGCAGTACTTC
-	TRBV4-2	TRBJ2-7	-	CASSQDGLPSEQYF	TGTGCCAGCAGCCAAGATGGACTACCCTCCGAGCAGTACTTC
TRBD1	TRBV15	TRBJ2-7	many	CATSRLPGQGFYEQYF	TGTGCCACCAGCAGGCTTCCGGGACAGGGATTCTACGAGCAGTACTTC
TRBD1	TRBV2	TRBJ2-7	many	CASSARRQGTDEQYF	TGTGCCAGCAGTGCTCGACGACAGGGGACGGACGAGCAGTACTTC
-	TRBV28	TRBJ1-5	many	CASSFPTERYSNQPQHF	TGTGCCAGCAGTTTCCCGACAGAAAGATATAGCAATCAGCCCCAGCATTTT
TRBD1	TRBV12-3/TRBV12-4	TRBJ1-2	many	CASSPSGGWIYGYTF	TGTGCCAGCAGCCCCTCAGGGGGATGGATCTATGGCTACACCTTC
-	TRBV5-5	TRBJ1-1	many	CASSPRPGRENTEAFF	TGTGCCAGCAGCCCGCGGCCGGGCCGGGAGAACACTGAAGCTTTCTTT
TRBD1	TRBV6-2/TRBV6-3	TRBJ1-5	-	CASSYPTEGARGQPQHF	TGTGCCAGCAGTTACCCTACAGAGGGGGCGCGGGGACAGCCCCAGCATTTT
-	TRBV15	TRBJ1-2	many	CATSLMMGDYGYTF	TGTGCCACCAGCCTTATGATGGGCGACTATGGCTACACCTTC
-	TRBV25-1	TRBJ1-1	many	CASSESRTMNTEAFF	TGTGCCAGCAGTGAATCAAGGACCATGAACACTGAAGCTTTCTTT
TRBD1	TRBV14	TRBJ2-5	few	CASSQANDRGHPETQYF	TGTGCCAGCAGCCAAGCGAACGACAGGGGTCATCCAGAGACCCAGTACTTC
TRBD1	TRBV19	TRBJ2-7	few	CASSSRGRDRGYEQYF	TGTGCCAGTAGTTCCCGAGGCCGGGACAGGGGCTACGAGCAGTACTTC
-	TRBV12-3/TRBV12-4	TRBJ2-5	many	CASRGDQETQYF	TGTGCCAGCAGGGGGGACCAGGAGACCCAGTACTTC
-	TRBV11-1	TRBJ2-7	-	CASSLGSTGTSYEQYF	TGTGCCAGCAGCCTGGGGTCTACAGGAACCTCCTACGAGCAGTACTTC
-	TRBV2	TRBJ1-5	many	CASSEEHHQPQHF	TGTGCCAGCAGTGAAGAACACCATCAGCCCCAGCATTTT
-	TRBV28	TRBJ1-5	many	CASWEGKSQHF	TGTGCCAGTTGGGAGGGGAAGTCCCAGCATTTT
TRBD1	TRBV10-3	TRBJ2-7	many	CAISDVGGGEQYF	TGTGCCATCAGTGATGTAGGGGGCGGCGAGCAGTACTTC
TRBD1	TRBV6-1	TRBJ2-7	many	CASSEADRVVNEQYF	TGTGCCAGCAGTGAAGCTGACAGGGTGGTGAACGAGCAGTACTTC
TRBD1	TRBV6-5	TRBJ1-1	many	CASSYTMGQIEAFF	TGTGCCAGCAGTTACACAATGGGACAGATAGAAGCTTTCTTT
-	TRBV2	TRBJ2-7	many	CASMRQGYEQYF	TGTGCCAGTATGAGGCAGGGCTACGAGCAGTACTTC
-	TRBV6-1	TRBJ1-1	many	CASSELQILNTEAFF	TGTGCCAGCAGTGAATTACAGATACTGAACACTGAAGCTTTCTTT
-	TRBV2	TRBJ2-7	few	CASSSKTGSYEQYF	TGTGCCAGCAGTTCGAAGACAGGAAGCTACGAGCAGTACTTC
TRBD1	TRBV25-1	TRBJ1-2	few	CASRTGSVGYTF	TGTGCCAGCAGGACAGGGTCCGTTGGCTACACCTTC
TRBD2	TRBV7-3	TRBJ2-2	-	CASSPFITGGGTGELFF	TGTGCCAGCAGCCCCTTCATCACGGGGGGAGGTACCGGGGAGCTGTTTTTT
-	TRBV11-2	TRBJ1-2	many	CASSLDLANGYTF	TGTGCCAGCAGCTTAGATCTCGCTAATGGCTACACCTTC
TRBD2	TRBV11-2	TRBJ2-2	-	CASRSSGAAGELFF	TGTGCCAGCAGGTCGAGCGGGGCGGCCGGGGAGCTGTTTTTT
TRBD1	TRBV20-1	TRBJ2-5	many	CSARGTGWNQYF	TGCAGTGCTAGGGGGACAGGTTGGAACCAGTACTTC
-	TRBV2	TRBJ2-2	many	CAIRQNTGELFF	TGTGCCATCAGACAGAACACCGGGGAGCTGTTTTTT
TRBD1	TRBV20-1	TRBJ2-7	many	CSARRDSYEQYF	TGCAGTGCTAGACGGGACAGCTACGAGCAGTACTTC
TRBD1	TRBV27	TRBJ1-2	many	CASSTTGALHYGYTF	TGTGCCAGCAGTACAACAGGGGCGTTGCACTATGGCTACACCTTC
-	TRBV6-6	TRBJ2-2	many	CASRTRYSTGELFF	TGTGCCAGCAGGACCCGCTACTCAACCGGGGAGCTGTTTTTT
TRBD2	TRBV5-1	TRBJ2-7	-	CASSWTSGRTYEQYF	TGCGCCAGCAGCTGGACTAGCGGGCGAACCTACGAGCAGTACTTC
-	TRBV27	TRBJ2-7	many	CASSLYGLEDYEQYF	TGTGCCAGCAGTTTATATGGTCTCGAAGACTACGAGCAGTACTTC
-	TRBV7-2	TRBJ2-5	-	CASSVIGLLQETQYF	TGTGCCAGCAGCGTAATTGGACTGTTACAAGAGACCCAGTACTTC
TRBD2	TRBV11-2	TRBJ2-7	many	CASSPDSGRAFHEQYF	TGTGCCAGCAGCCCAGATAGCGGGAGGGCCTTCCACGAGCAGTACTTC
TRBD1	TRBV12-5	TRBJ1-6	once	CASGLDVGTGTLPPPPLHF	TGTGCTAGTGGTTTGGACGTAGGGACAGGGACACTCCCTCCGCCACCCCTCCACTTT